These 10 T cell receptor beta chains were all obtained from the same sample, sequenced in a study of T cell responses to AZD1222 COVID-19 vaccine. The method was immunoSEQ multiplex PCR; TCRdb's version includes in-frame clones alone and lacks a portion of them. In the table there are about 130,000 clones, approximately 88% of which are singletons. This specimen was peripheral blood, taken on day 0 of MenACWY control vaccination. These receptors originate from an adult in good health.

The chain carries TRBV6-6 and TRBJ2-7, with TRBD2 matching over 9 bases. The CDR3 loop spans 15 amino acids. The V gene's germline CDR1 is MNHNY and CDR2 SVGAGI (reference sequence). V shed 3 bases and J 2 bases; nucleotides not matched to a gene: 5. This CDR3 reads CASSYSAGGPYEQYF. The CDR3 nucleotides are TGTGCCAGCAGTTATTCAGCGGGAGGCCCCTACGAGCAGTACTTC.

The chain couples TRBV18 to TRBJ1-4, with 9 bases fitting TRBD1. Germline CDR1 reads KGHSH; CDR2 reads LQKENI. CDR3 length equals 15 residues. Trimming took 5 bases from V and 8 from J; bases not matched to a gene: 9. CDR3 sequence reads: CASSSNRGLEEKLFF. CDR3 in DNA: TGTGCCAGCTCATCAAACAGGGGGCTGGAGGAAAAACTGTTTTTT.

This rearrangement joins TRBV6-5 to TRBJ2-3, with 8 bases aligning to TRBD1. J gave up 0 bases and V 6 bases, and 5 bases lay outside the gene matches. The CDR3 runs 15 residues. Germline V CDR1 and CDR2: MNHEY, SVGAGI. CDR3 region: CASRTRDRSTDTQYF. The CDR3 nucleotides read TGTGCCAGCAGGACCCGGGACAGGAGCACAGATACGCAGTATTTT.

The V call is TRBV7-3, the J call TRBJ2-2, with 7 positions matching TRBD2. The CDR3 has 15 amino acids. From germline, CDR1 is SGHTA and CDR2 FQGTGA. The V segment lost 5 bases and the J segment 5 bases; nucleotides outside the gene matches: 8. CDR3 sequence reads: CASSPVRERTGELFF. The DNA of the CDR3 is TGTGCCAGCAGCCCAGTGCGGGAGCGAACCGGGGAGCTGTTTTTT.

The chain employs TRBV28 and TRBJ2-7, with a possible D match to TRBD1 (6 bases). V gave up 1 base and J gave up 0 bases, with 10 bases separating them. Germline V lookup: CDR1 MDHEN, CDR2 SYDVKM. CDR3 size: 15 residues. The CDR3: CASSLSNRVSYEQYF. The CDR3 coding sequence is TGTGCCAGCAGTTTATCTAACAGGGTCTCCTACGAGCAGTACTTC.

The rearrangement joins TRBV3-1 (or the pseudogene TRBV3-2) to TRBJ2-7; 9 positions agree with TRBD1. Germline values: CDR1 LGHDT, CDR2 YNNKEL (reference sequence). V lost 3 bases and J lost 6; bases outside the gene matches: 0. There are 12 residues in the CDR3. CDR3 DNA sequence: TGTGCCAGCAGCCAGACAGGGGGCGAGCAGTACTTC. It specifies CASSQTGGEQYF.

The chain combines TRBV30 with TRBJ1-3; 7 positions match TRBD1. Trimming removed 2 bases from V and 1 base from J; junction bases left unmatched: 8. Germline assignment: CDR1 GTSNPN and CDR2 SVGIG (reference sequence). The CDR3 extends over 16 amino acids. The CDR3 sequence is CAWSTLKTGSGNTIYF. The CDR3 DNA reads TGTGCCTGGAGTACCCTAAAGACAGGGTCTGGAAACACCATATATTTT.

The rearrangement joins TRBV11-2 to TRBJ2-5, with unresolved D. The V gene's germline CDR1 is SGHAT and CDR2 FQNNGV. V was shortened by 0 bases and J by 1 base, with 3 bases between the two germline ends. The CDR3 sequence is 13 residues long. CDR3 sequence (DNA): TGTGCCAGCAGCTTAGATAGCCAAGAGACCCAGTACTTC. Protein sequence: CASSLDSQETQYF.

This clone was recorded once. CDR3 nucleotide sequence: TGTGCCAGCAGTTTATCGGTTCGACAGGTCCAGTACTTC. This translates into CASSLSVRQVQYF. The chain combines TRBV28 with TRBJ2-7; D possibly corresponds to TRBD1 (6 bases). This CDR3 contains 13 residues. Germline V gene sequence: CDR1 MDHEN, CDR2 SYDVKM. Trimming cost V 1 base and J 10 bases, with 14 bases left between them.

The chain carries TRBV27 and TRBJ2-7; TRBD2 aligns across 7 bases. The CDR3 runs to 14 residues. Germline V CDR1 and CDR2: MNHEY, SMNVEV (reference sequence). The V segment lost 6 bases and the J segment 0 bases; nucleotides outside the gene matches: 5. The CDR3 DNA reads TGTGCCAGCAGCCGGGACTACCCCTCCTACGAGCAGTACTTC. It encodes CASSRDYPSYEQYF.